Given below is one T cell receptor beta chain in context. Its antigen is currently not known. Base quality data are lacking; no much larger clone is found one base away. The sample belongs to a study of cytomegalovirus exposure and HLA in healthy donors (dated by TCRdb to about 2017). About the full investigation: An earlier analysis of about 560 of the donors reported approximately 300 Gb of sequence data and 117 million unique TCR beta sequences obtained from roughly 180 million T cells. Typing coverage differed by locus: A, B, C, DRB1 and DQB1 were typed in roughly 620-630 donors, DQA1 in approximately 520, DPA1 in roughly 590, and DPB1 in 450 to 490. In the later analysis, no new phenotypic data were used to find candidate immune exposures; instead, reliance was placed on TCR beta sequences and their occurrence across donors. Across approximately 400 genotyped donors of the cohort, an average of about 240,000 unique TCR beta nucleotide sequences per donor were sequenced, and roughly 17% of those sequences were non-productive. HLA typing included class I and class II loci at four-digit resolution. All discovery cohort repertoires had been generated on a single sequencing platform. An earlier analysis of approximately 640 of the donors applied high-throughput TCR beta sequencing to assess whether each TCR beta V gene segment acted as functional or pseudogenic. In addition to the first cohort of 666 subjects, a separate validation cohort of 120 different subjects was used. The study used immunosequencing to profile the T cell repertoires of several hundred subjects and linked those repertoires to cytomegalovirus serostatus. The study aimed to test whether signatures of past pathogen exposure could be identified by cataloging public T cell receptors. Among the approximately 420 genotyped donors, around 81% belonged to the genetic ancestry cluster associated with self-reported Caucasian donors. A later analysis re-analyzed previously published TCR beta repertoires from approximately 700 donors and added high-resolution HLA genotyping to study TCR occurrence patterns. Genome-wide SNP genotypes for about three fifths of the 666 donors were used in a later genetic analysis, which treated that subset as a discovery cohort. High-throughput TCR immunosequencing, statistical association of individual TCRs with disease status, and machine learning were combined to predict cytomegalovirus infection status. Alongside the repertoire data, information on donor age, sex, ethnicity and CMV serostatus was compiled. An early release covering 500 to 750 HLA-typed donors comprised 300 to 350 gigabases of sequencing data and 85 million to 100 million unique TCR sequences. Because of strong linkage in the cohort, five DR-DQ haplotypes were treated as single units for association and clustering. Results and caveats for the whole study, not just this receptor: A later analysis found that TCR association rates varied across HLA loci, with DRB1 alleles showing the most associated TCRs and HLA-C alleles the fewest. In a later analysis, HLA-associated TCR beta chains were found to be more clonally expanded and to have lower generation probabilities than equally common non-associated chains. The authors suggested that the approach could potentially be extended to other disease states and immunological phenotypes. The earlier analysis of a few hundred of the donors excluded fewer than 20 rarely observed V segments, including chromosome 9 orphons, because counts were too low. An earlier analysis of around 500 of the donors showed that most TCR beta V segments appeared in productive rearrangements either about 87% or about 30% of the time, which broadly matched IMGT annotations. Immune exposure information for the cohort was limited to CMV serostatus. A further reported finding was that TCR beta sequences accurately predicted the HLA-A and HLA-B alleles for most subjects in the first cohort. Assigning TCR associations to individual alleles was difficult when HLA alleles, especially DR and DQ, strongly co-occurred. V-gene and J-gene trimming of TCR beta chains was associated with a missense DCLRE1C variant in a later genetic analysis, and the association was replicated in an independent cohort. Compared with the roughly 710-donor mean, donors in an Asian-associated ancestry cluster had fewer N-insertions in productive TCRs, according to a later genetic analysis. At a false discovery rate of 0.05, a later analysis linked around 17,000 TCR beta sequences to specific HLA alleles. A cluster of highly shared sequence variants was judged likely to be a technical artifact of the sequencing pipeline. Correlated functional status among segregating V segments might be attributable to linkage disequilibrium, but an unknown experimental factor could not be ruled out. Three of the identified cytomegalovirus-associated TCR beta chains were confirmed in vitro to be specific for cytomegalovirus antigens. Most TCR sequences were seen in very few donors, while some public TCRs were found in many individuals. This cohort had only TCR beta chains sequenced, and the lack of alpha or paired-chain data limited which features could be detected. Some IMGT-functional V segments, including TRBV6-2 and TRBV6-3, could not be told apart with the 87-base-pair reads, so those segments were excluded. In the study, approximately 150 TCR beta chains were listed as associated with cytomegalovirus. In a later analysis, several top co-occurrence clusters were reported to appear linked to parvovirus B19, influenza, CMV and Epstein-Barr virus. Roughly uniform sequencing depth across donors was assumed in presence/absence analyses, although this assumption may not hold. HLA typing was unavailable for some donors at each locus, so association tests used only the typed subset. Cytomegalovirus status was reported to be diagnosed by the classifier with high specificity and sensitivity in both the original and validation cohorts. According to a later analysis, most CMV-associated TCR beta chains appeared to be HLA-restricted, and the HLA associations seemed to be driven largely by CMV exposure.

Library preparation used the immunoSEQ multiplex PCR assay. The multiplex PCR relied on a mix of 60 forward primers for TCR Vbeta segments and 13 reverse primers for TCR Jbeta segments. A multiplex PCR assay on genomic DNA amplified the CDR3 region of rearranged TCR beta genes. On the Illumina HiSeq System, the amplified TCR beta libraries were sequenced as 87-base-pair reads. Turning to the authors' computational methods: A later analysis counted approximately 76 million unique TCR beta chains across the 666 repertoires, and around 9.9 million of these chains were shared by at least two donors. A nearest-neighbor algorithm error-corrected the raw reads and collapsed the reads into unique sequences, merging closely related sequences to remove PCR and sequencing errors. Alignment of CDR3 sequences to IMGT reference sequences was used to assign V, D and J gene segments. For a sequence to be retained, a match of at least six nucleotides to both a V gene segment and a J gene segment was required. A rearrangement counted as productive if the CDR3 had no stop codons and remained in frame with V and J, and every other rearrangement counted as non-productive. CDR3 was defined according to IMGT convention as the region running from the second conserved V-encoded cysteine to the conserved J-encoded phenylalanine. The earlier analysis of about 500 of the donors excluded sequences that lacked an unambiguous match to a single V gene segment. In an earlier analysis of approximately 610 of the donors, V segments were called functional above 56.7% productive rearrangements and were called segregating when the between-donor standard deviation exceeded 5%. A statistical classification framework was developed to diagnose cytomegalovirus status using the catalog of TCR beta chain sequences. A later analysis assigned V and J genes by comparing TCR nucleotide sequences with IMGT/GENE-DB human TR gene sequences. The TCRdist pipeline was used in a later analysis to assign CDR3 sequences and most-parsimonious VDJ recombination scenarios. In a later analysis, every TCR beta chain was defined by the combination of its CDR3 amino acid sequence and its V-gene family, and reads without a unique V-gene family were dropped. As a way to deal with suspected cross-contamination and a sequencing artifact, a later analysis dropped approximately 590 nucleotide sequences that were highly shared and had low generation probability. In a later analysis, a clonal expansion index for each public chain was calculated from normalized within-repertoire ranks of inferred template counts. Generation probabilities in a later analysis came from a VDJ recombination model fitted to out-of-frame rearrangements, and those results were checked against IGoR. In a later analysis, hypergeometric tests were used to score TCR-TCR, TCR-HLA and TCR-CMV co-occurrence, with a repertoire-size bias correction applied to TCR pairs. A later analysis estimated false discovery rates by permuting HLA or CMV assignments 20 times. In a later analysis, co-occurring TCRs were grouped using DBSCAN, with TCRdist sequence similarity added in when clustering inside HLA-allele-positive subsets. Co-occurrence clustering excluded repertoires with fewer than 30,000 or more than 120,000 public chains, plus five with anomalous nucleotide sharing. What TCRdb holds here is the immuneACCESS table cut down to in-frame rearrangements. Part of the clones is not present; checked against another copy, under half of the missing clones reflect an unresolved V gene, and the others are unexplained. For V, J and clone size, that table is used; D and trimming come from the DNA. This sample gives more than 95,000 clones in total; around three quarters of them show up just once. Clones ranked in the top ten supply 9.5% to 15% of the sample.

Trimmed from V: 1 base; trimmed from J: 5 bases; junction bases lacking a gene match: 5. The germline V gene encodes CDR1 GTSNPN and CDR2 SVGIG (reference sequence). The CDR3 starts with the cysteine, ends with the phenylalanine, and has 15 residues. Left in the record is the CDR3 DNA by itself, 45 bases read in frame from the first base. The cohort consisted of approximately 670 healthy bone marrow donors. At the time of sampling, every cohort member was nominally healthy, though immune exposures that went unrecorded were likely present. The donor was CMV seropositive and belonged to the group of about 290 seropositive cohort members. A peripheral blood sample was provided by each donor, and peripheral blood mononuclear cells were used for TCR beta sequencing. Genomic DNA was extracted from the blood cell samples with the Qiagen DNeasy Blood Extraction Kit.

This clonotype was sampled from a woman between 35 and 50 years old in good health and CMV-seropositive. The V gene is TRBV30 and the J gene is TRBJ2-2, and TRBD2 matches 9 of the central bases. The sample consisted of PBMCs. The DNA sequence is as follows: TGTGCCTGGAGTGAGCTAGCGGGATGGACCGGGGAGCTGTTTTTT. This encodes CAWSELAGWTGELFF.